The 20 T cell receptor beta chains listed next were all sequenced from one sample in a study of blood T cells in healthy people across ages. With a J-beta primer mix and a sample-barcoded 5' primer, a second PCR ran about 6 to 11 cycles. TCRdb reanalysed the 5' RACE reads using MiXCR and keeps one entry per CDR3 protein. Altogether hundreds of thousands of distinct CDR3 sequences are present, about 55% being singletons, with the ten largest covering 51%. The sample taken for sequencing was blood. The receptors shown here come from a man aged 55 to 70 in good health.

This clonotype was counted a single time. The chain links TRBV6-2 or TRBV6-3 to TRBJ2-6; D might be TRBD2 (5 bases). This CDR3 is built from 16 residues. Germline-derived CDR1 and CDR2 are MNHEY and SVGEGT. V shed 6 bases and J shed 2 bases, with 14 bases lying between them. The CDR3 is CASSLSSRPGANVLTF. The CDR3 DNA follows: TGTGCCAGCAGCCTTTCTAGCCGTCCTGGGGCCAACGTCCTGACTTTC.

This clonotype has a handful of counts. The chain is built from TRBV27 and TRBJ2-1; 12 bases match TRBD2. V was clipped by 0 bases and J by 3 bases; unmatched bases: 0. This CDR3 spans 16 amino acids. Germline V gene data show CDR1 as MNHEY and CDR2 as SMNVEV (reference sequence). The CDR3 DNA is TGTGCCAGCAGTTTATCGACTAGCGGGGGCTACAATGAGCAGTTCTTC. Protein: CASSLSTSGGYNEQFF.

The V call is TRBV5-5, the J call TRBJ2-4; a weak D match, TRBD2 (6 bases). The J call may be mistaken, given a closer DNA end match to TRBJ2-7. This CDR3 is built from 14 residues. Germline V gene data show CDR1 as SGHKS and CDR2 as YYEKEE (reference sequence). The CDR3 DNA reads TGTGCCAGCAGCTTGGACGGAGGGATGTACGAGCAGTACTTC. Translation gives CASSLDGGMYEQYF.

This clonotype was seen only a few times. The CDR3 bases are TGTGCCAGCAGCCCAGGGGGACCAGAGACCCAGTACTTC. It encodes CASSPGGPETQYF. The rearrangement uses TRBV2 and TRBJ2-5; 7 bases align to TRBD1. Trimming at V came to 6 bases and at J to 4 bases, leaving 5 bases not matched to a gene. This CDR3 comprises 13 residues. Germline V gene data show CDR1 as SNHLY and CDR2 as FYNNEI.

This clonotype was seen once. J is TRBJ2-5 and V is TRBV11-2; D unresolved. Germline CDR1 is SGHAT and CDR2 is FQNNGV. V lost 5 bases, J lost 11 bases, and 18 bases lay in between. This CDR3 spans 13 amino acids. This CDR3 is CASSVVGWDEQYF. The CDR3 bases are TGTGCCAGCAGCGTAGTTGGTTGGGATGAGCAGTACTTC.

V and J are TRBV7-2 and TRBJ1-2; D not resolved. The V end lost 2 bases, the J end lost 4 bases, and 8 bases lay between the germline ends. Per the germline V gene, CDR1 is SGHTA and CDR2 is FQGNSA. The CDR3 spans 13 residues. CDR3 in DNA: TGTGCCAGCAGCTTAACCACATCCTATGGCTACACCTTC. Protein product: CASSLTTSYGYTF. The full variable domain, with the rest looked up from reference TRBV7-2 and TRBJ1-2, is GAGVSQSPSNKVTEKGKDVELRCDPISGHTALYWYRQSLGQGLEFLIYFQGNSAPDKSGLPSDRFSAERTGGSVSTLTIQRTQQEDSAVYLCASSLTTSYGYTFGSGTRLTVV.

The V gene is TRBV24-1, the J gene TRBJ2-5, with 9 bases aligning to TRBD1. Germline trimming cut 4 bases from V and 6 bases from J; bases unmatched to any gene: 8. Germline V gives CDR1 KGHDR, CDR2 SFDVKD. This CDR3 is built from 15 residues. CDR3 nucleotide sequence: TGTGCCACCAGTGACCAGACAGGGGGGAGAAAGACCCAGTACTTC. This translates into CATSDQTGGRKTQYF.

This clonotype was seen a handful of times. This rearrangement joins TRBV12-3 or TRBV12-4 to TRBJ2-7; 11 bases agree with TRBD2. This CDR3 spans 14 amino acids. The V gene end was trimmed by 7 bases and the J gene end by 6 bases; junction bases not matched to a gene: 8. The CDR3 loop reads CASTHSGRALEQYF. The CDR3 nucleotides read TGTGCCAGCACTCATAGCGGGAGGGCCCTCGAGCAGTACTTC.

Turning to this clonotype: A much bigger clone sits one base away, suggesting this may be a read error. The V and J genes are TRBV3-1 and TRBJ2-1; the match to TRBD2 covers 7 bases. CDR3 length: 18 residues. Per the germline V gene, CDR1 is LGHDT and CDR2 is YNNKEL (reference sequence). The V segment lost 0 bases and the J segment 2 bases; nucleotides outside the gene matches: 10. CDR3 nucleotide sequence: TGTGCCAGCAGCCAAGATAGGGGTGGCGGGAGCCCCTACAATGAGCAGTTCTTC. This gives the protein CASSQDRGGGSPYNEQFF.

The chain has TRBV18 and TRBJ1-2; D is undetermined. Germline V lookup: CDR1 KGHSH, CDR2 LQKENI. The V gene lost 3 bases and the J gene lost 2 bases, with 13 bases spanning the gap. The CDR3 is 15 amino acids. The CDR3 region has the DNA TGTGCCAGCTCACCGGGAGAGGGCGTGAACTATGGCTACACCTTC. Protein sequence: CASSPGEGVNYGYTF.

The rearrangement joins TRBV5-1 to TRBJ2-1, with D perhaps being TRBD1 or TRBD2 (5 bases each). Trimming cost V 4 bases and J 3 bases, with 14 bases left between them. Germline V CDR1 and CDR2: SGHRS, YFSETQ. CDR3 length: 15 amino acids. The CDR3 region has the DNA TGCGCCAGCAGCCCCGGGGCTCAATTCTACAATGAGCAGTTCTTC. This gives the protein CASSPGAQFYNEQFF.

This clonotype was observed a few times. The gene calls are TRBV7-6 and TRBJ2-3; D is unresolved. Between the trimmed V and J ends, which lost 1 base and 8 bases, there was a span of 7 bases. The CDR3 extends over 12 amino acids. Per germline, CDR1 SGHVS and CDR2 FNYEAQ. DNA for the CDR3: TGTGCCAGCAGCTTAGGCGGAGTTACGCAGTATTTT. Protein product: CASSLGGVTQYF. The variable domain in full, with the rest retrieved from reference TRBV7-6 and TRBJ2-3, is GAGVSQSPRYKVTKRGQDVALRCDPISGHVSLYWYRQALGQGPEFLTYFNYEAQQDKSGLPNDRFSAERPEGSISTLTIQRTEQRDSAMYRCASSLGGVTQYFGPGTRLTVL.

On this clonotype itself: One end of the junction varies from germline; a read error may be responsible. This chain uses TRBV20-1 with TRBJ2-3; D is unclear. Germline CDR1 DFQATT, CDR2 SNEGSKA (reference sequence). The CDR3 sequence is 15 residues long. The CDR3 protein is CSARWYQKSTDAQYF. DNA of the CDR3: TGCAGTGCTAGATGGTACCAAAAATCCACAGATGCGCAGTATTTT.

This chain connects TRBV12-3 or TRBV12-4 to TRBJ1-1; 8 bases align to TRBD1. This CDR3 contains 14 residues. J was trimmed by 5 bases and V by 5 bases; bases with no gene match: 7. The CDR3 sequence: CASSTTGGWTEAFF. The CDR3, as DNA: TGTGCCAGCAGTACCACAGGGGGTTGGACTGAAGCTTTCTTT.

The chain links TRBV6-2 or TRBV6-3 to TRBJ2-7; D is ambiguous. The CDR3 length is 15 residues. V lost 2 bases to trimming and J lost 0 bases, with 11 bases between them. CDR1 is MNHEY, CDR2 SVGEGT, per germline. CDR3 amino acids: CASSYGKLSSYEQYF. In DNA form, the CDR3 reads TGTGCCAGCAGTTACGGGAAGTTGAGCTCCTACGAGCAGTACTTC.

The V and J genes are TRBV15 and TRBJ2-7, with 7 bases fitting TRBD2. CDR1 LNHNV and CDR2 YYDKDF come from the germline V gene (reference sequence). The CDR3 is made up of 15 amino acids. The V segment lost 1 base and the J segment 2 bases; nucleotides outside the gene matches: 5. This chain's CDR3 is CATSRVAGDTYEQYF. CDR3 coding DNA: TGTGCCACCAGCAGAGTGGCGGGAGACACCTACGAGCAGTACTTC.

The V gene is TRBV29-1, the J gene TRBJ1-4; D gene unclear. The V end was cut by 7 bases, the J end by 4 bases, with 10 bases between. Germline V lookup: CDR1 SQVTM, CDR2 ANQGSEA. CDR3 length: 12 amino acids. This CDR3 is CSAGRGNEKLFF. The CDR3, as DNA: TGCAGCGCTGGACGGGGTAATGAAAAACTGTTTTTT.

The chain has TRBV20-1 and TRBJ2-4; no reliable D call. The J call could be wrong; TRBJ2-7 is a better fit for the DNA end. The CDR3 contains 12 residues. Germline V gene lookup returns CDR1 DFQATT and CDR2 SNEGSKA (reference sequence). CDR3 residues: CSARIASYEQYF. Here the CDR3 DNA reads TGCAGTGCTAGAATCGCATCCTACGAGCAGTACTTC.

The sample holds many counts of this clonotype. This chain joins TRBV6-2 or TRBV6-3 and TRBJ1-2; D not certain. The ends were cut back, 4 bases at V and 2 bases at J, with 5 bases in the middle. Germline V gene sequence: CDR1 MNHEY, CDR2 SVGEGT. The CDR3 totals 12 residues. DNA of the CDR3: TGTGCCAGCAGTTGGGAAAACTATGGCTACACCTTC. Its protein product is CASSWENYGYTF.

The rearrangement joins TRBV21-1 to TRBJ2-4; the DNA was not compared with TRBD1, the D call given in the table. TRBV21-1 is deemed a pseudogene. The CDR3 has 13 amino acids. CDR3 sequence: CASSNPDKNIQYF. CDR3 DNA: TGTGCCAGCAGCAACCCGGACAAAAACATTCAGTACTTC.